The TCR beta chain described here comes from a study of blood T cell repertoires in COVID-19. About the research overall: Material from acute and convalescent COVID-19 was sourced from the United States, Italy and Spain.

Original analysis: Reference gene primer amplification gave estimated nucleated cell counts. TCRdb's copy holds only in-frame clones and misses some; the assay was immunoSEQ multiplex PCR. V, J and clone size are taken as reported in that table, and D and trimming were inferred from the DNA itself. The table shows about 98,000 clones, with about 81% occurring only once. Per the germline V gene, CDR1 is MNHEY and CDR2 is SVGEGT. Trimming took off 0 bases at V and 2 bases at J, with 11 bases between the two ends. The CDR3 is 15 amino acids. This TCR came from a man aged 55 to 70 with acute or convalescent COVID-19. Sequenced input: peripheral blood. V gene TRBV6-2 or TRBV6-3 combines with J gene TRBJ2-7, with D perhaps matching TRBD2 (5 bases). The CDR3 loop reads CASSYSDWDTYEQYV. Here the CDR3 DNA reads TGTGCCAGCAGTTACTCGGACTGGGATACCTACGAGCAGTACGTC.